In its sample, the clone carrying this TCR beta chain was seen once. Germline CDR1 KGHSH, CDR2 LQKENI. The V end lost 1 base, the J end lost 5 bases, and 8 bases lay between the germline ends. The CDR3 covers 13 residues. This specimen comes from a study of blood T cell repertoires in COVID-19. Across the study: Samples representing acute and convalescent COVID-19 were sourced from the United States, Italy and Spain. T cells, B-cell-depleted T cells, or PBMCs supplied cDNA or gDNA.

While infection was still active, Seattle patients were enrolled and then followed longitudinally. In the original analysis: The authors estimated nucleated cell counts from reference gene primer amplification. The repertoire was sequenced with immunoSEQ multiplex PCR; TCRdb's copy has only in-frame clones and lacks some. The V and J calls and clone size come from that table; D and trimming were worked out from the DNA. The sample has about 230,000 clones, 85% to 90% seen once. This sequence originates from a man between 50 and 59 years old with COVID-19, enrolled during active disease. This chain uses TRBV18 with TRBJ1-1; D call uncertain. The sequencing input was peripheral blood. The CDR3 nucleotides are TGTGCCAGCTCACCACAGACTCGGACTGAAGCTTTCTTT. Translating it yields CASSPQTRTEAFF.